One T cell receptor (beta chain) is described in this entry. The sample originates from a study of blood T cell repertoires in COVID-19. Sequencing used immunoSEQ multiplex PCR; TCRdb keeps in-frame clones, though not all of them. There are some 260,000 clones in the sample; 88% occur only once, and roughly 6% lies in the top ten. Sequencing used peripheral blood. This TCR came from a woman aged 30 to 39 with COVID-19, enrolled during active disease.

Here the CDR3 DNA reads TGTGCCAGCAGCGTAGTAGCGGGATACACAGATACGCAGTATTTT. Translation gives CASSVVAGYTDTQYF. The chain joins TRBV9 to TRBJ2-3; TRBD2 matches 8 bases. V lost 0 bases to trimming and J lost 2 bases; unmatched junction nucleotides: 2. This CDR3 region has 15 residues. The germline CDR1 and CDR2 sequences are SGDLS and YYNGEE.